The entry below describes one T cell receptor (beta chain). Antigen: not known. CDR1 and CDR2 from the germline V gene are SGHRS and YFSETQ. The CDR3 spans 14 residues. The V and J ends lost 4 bases and 4 bases, in that order; junction bases with no gene match: 6. The data were obtained in a study of cytotoxic CD8 clonotypes in ibrutinib-treated CLL. Here immunoSEQ multiplex PCR was the method, and the copy in TCRdb shows in-frame clones only, minus some. In the table there are 35,000 to 55,000 clones, 69% of which are singletons. Study-level findings and limits: Upon ibrutinib response clonality rose, and upon progression it fell back toward baseline. Baseline-level clonality went beyond age-matched healthy donors and moved in step with circulating CD8+ T-cell counts.

V is TRBV5-1 and J is TRBJ1-1; TRBD1 matches at 8 bases. The clonotype comes from a human donor with chronic lymphocytic leukemia. The sequencing here drew on PBMCs, taken after 12 months of ibrutinib treatment. The CDR3 nucleotides read TGCGCCAGCAGCCTGACAGGGGCGGGCACTGAAGCTTTCTTT. Its translation is CASSLTGAGTEAFF.